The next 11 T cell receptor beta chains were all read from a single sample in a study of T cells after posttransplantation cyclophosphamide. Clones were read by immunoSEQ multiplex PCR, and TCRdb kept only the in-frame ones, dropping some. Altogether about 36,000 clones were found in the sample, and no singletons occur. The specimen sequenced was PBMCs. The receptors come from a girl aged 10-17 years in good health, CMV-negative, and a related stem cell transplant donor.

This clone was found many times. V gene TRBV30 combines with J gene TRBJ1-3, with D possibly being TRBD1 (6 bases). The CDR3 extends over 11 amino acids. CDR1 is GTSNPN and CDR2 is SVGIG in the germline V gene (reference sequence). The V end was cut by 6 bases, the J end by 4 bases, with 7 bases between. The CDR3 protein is CACGQGNTIYF. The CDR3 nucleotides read TGTGCCTGCGGACAGGGAAACACCATATATTTT.

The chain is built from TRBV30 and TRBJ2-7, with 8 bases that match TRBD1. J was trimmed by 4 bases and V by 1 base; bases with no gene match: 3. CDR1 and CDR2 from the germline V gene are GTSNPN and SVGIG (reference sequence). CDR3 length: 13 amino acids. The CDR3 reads CAWSDGQGYEQYF. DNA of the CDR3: TGTGCCTGGAGTGACGGACAGGGATACGAGCAGTACTTC.

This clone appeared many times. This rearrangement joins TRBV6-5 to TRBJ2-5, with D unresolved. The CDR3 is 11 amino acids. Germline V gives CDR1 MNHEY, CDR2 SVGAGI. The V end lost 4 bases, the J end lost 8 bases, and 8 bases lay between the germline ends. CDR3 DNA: TGTGCCAGCAGTTTTCCCGTAACCCAGTACTTC. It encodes CASSFPVTQYF.

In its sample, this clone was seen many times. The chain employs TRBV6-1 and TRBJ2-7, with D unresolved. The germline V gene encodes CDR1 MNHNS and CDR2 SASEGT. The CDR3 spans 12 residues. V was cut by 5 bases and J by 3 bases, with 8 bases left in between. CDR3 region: CASSQANYEQYF. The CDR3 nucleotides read TGTGCCAGCAGTCAGGCCAACTACGAGCAGTACTTC.

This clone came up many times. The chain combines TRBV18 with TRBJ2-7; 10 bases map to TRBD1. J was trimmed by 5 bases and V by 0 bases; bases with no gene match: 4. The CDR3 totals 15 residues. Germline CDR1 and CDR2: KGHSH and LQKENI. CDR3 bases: TGTGCCAGCTCACCACCGAGGGGACAGGGGCACGAGCAGTACTTC. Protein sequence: CASSPPRGQGHEQYF. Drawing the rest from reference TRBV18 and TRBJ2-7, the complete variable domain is NAGVMQNPRHLVRRRGQEARLRCSPMKGHSHVYWYRQLPEEGLKFMVYLQKENIIDESGMPKERFSAEFPKEGPSILRIQQVVRGDSAAYFCASSPPRGQGHEQYFGPGTRLTVT.

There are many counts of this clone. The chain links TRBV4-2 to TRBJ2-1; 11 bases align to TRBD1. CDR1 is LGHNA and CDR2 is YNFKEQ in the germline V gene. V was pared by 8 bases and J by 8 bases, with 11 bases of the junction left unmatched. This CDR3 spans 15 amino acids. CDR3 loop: CASSPPGQGVDEQFF. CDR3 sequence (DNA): TGTGCCAGCTCCCCACCGGGACAGGGGGTGGATGAGCAGTTCTTC.

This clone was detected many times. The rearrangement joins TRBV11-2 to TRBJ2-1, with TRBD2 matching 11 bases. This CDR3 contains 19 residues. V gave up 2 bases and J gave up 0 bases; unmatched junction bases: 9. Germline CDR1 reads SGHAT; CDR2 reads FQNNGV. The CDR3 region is CASSLKGLAVLSSYNEQFF. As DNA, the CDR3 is TGTGCCAGCAGCTTAAAGGGACTAGCGGTGCTAAGCTCCTACAATGAGCAGTTCTTC.

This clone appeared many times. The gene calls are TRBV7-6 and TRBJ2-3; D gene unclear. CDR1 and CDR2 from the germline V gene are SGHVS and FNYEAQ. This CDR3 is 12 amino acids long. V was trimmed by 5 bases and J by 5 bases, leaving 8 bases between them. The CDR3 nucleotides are TGTGCCAGCAGCATTATTCTAGATACGCAGTATTTT. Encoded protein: CASSIILDTQYF.

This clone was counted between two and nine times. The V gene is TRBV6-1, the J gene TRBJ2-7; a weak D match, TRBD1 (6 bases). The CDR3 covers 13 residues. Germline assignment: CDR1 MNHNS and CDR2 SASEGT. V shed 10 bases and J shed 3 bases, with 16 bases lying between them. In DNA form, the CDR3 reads TGTGCCACCCAGGGGTATCCGAACTACGAGCAGTACTTC. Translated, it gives CATQGYPNYEQYF.

The chain's CDR3 is CASRTGGSSAYNEQFF. CDR3 nucleotide sequence: TGTGCCAGCCGGACAGGGGGCTCCTCTGCCTACAATGAGCAGTTCTTC. The rearrangement joins TRBV28 to TRBJ2-1; TRBD1 agrees at 11 bases. V dropped 8 bases and J dropped 2; count of bases not matched to a gene: 8. From germline, CDR1 is MDHEN and CDR2 SYDVKM. The CDR3 consists of 16 residues.

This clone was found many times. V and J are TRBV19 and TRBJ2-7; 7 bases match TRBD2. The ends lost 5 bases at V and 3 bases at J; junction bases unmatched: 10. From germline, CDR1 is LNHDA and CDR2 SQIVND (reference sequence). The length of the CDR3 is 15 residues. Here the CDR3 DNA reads TGTGCCAGTAGTGAGCGGGGCCTGCCCCTCTACGAGCAGTACTTC. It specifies CASSERGLPLYEQYF. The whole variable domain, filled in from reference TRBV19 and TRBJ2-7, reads DGGITQSPKYLFRKEGQNVTLSCEQNLNHDAMYWYRQDPGQGLRLIYYSQIVNDFQKGDIAEGYSVSREKKESFPLTVTSAQKNPTAFYLCASSERGLPLYEQYFGPGTRLTVT.